The 23 T cell receptor beta chains below come from one sample, sequenced in a study of blood T cell repertoires in COVID-19. The repertoire was sequenced with immunoSEQ multiplex PCR; TCRdb's copy has only in-frame clones and lacks some. This table has 60,000 to 75,000 clones, 65% to 85% appearing once. The sample comprised PBMCs or T cells enriched from blood (not recorded which). The receptors stem from a woman in her sixties who had been exposed to COVID-19.

This chain connects TRBV9 to TRBJ2-7; 10 bases are a match to TRBD2. The ends lost 4 bases at V and 7 bases at J; junction bases unmatched: 11. This CDR3 contains 15 residues. CDR1 SGDLS and CDR2 YYNGEE come from the germline V gene. The chain's CDR3 is CASSSLLAGVGEQYF. The DNA of the CDR3 is TGTGCCAGCAGCTCCCTCCTAGCGGGAGTAGGGGAGCAGTACTTC.

The chain is built from TRBV9 and TRBJ1-1; D is uncertain. Trimming took 4 bases from V and 4 from J, leaving 14 bases between them. Per the germline V gene, CDR1 is SGDLS and CDR2 is YYNGEE. There are 14 residues in the CDR3. The CDR3 here is CASSPALGTTEAFF. The CDR3 bases are TGTGCCAGCAGCCCCGCGTTGGGCACCACTGAAGCTTTCTTT.

This CDR3 reads CASSLSMNTEAFF. The CDR3 coding sequence is TGTGCCAGCAGCTTATCCATGAACACTGAAGCTTTCTTT. The gene calls are TRBV7-2 and TRBJ1-1; D is uncertain. Deletions cut 2 bases from V and 0 bases from J, with 4 bases between. Germline values: CDR1 SGHTA, CDR2 FQGNSA. CDR3 length: 13 residues.

The J gene is TRBJ2-7, the V gene TRBV20-1; 10 positions match TRBD1. Germline loops: CDR1 DFQATT, CDR2 SNEGSKA (reference sequence). CDR3 length equals 15 residues. Trimming at V came to 3 bases and at J to 5 bases, leaving 10 bases not matched to a gene. This CDR3 reads CSASLDRGRVDEQYF. DNA of the CDR3: TGCAGTGCTAGTCTTGACAGGGGGCGGGTAGACGAGCAGTACTTC.

This clone has more than one count but fewer than ten. This rearrangement joins TRBV30 to TRBJ1-6; the D gene is possibly TRBD1 (5 bases). The germline V gene has CDR1 GTSNPN and CDR2 SVGIG (reference sequence). V was trimmed by 8 bases and J by 4 bases, leaving 18 bases between them. CDR3 length equals 15 residues. The CDR3 nucleotides are TGTGCCGGGGCAAGCCCCGGGATTTATAATTCACCCCTCCACTTT. It encodes CAGASPGIYNSPLHF.

The chain combines TRBV7-6 with TRBJ2-7; TRBD2 might be the D (6 bases). There are 15 residues in the CDR3. CDR1 is SGHVS, CDR2 FNYEAQ, per germline. V lost 1 base to trimming and J lost 2 bases, with 12 bases between them. CDR3 region: CASSLDSAGTYEQYF. The DNA for the CDR3 is TGTGCCAGCAGCTTAGATTCTGCGGGAACCTACGAGCAGTACTTC.

V usage is TRBV27 and J usage is TRBJ2-7; tentative D call: TRBD1 (6 bases). Germline lookup yields CDR1 MNHEY and CDR2 SMNVEV (reference sequence). The CDR3 runs 13 residues. V lost 8 bases, J lost 1 base, and 12 bases lay in between. The DNA of the CDR3 is TGTGCCAGCGGAAACAGGGCGTCCTACGAGCAGTACTTC. Translation gives CASGNRASYEQYF.

The chain combines TRBV28 with TRBJ1-5, with 10 bases fitting TRBD1. The germline V gene encodes CDR1 MDHEN and CDR2 SYDVKM. CDR3 length: 18 amino acids. J was trimmed by 0 bases and V by 6 bases; bases with no gene match: 11. This chain's CDR3 is CASRPGQGFWDSNQPQHF. The CDR3, as DNA: TGTGCCAGCAGGCCGGGACAGGGGTTTTGGGATAGCAATCAGCCCCAGCATTTT.

The V gene is TRBV12-3 or TRBV12-4, the J gene TRBJ1-5; D is undetermined. This CDR3 has 12 residues. Trimming cost V 6 bases and J 0 bases, with 3 bases left between them. CDR3 protein: CASSNSNQPQHF. Written as DNA, the CDR3 is TGTGCCAGCAGCAATAGCAATCAGCCCCAGCATTTT.

This sequence joins TRBV7-2 and TRBJ1-2, with D unclear. The V end was cut by 2 bases, the J end by 4 bases, with 14 bases between. Germline loops: CDR1 SGHTA, CDR2 FQGNSA. This CDR3 spans 15 amino acids. CDR3 in amino acids: CASSLSGNGGYGYTF. The CDR3 nucleotides read TGTGCCAGCAGCTTATCCGGGAACGGAGGCTATGGCTACACCTTC.

The J gene is TRBJ2-1, the V gene TRBV5-1; a weak D match, TRBD1 (5 bases). CDR1 SGHRS and CDR2 YFSETQ come from the germline V gene. CDR3 length: 15 amino acids. The V end lost 5 bases, the J end lost 6 bases, and 18 bases lay between the germline ends. CDR3 DNA: TGCGCCAGCAGTTCTGACAGAGCGAGCCTCAATGAGCAGTTCTTC. Translation: CASSSDRASLNEQFF.

The chain uses TRBV18 and TRBJ1-2; D unclear. CDR1 and CDR2 (germline): KGHSH, LQKENI. This CDR3 comprises 11 residues. V was trimmed by 3 bases and J by 6 bases, leaving 5 bases between them. Here the CDR3 DNA reads TGTGCCAGCTCACCGAGGGATGGCTACACCTTC. This gives the protein CASSPRDGYTF.

This sequence joins TRBV6-2 or TRBV6-3 and TRBJ1-5; D unclear. Germline CDR1 reads MNHEY; CDR2 reads SVGEGT. The V end lost 5 bases, the J end lost 1 base, and 18 bases lay between the germline ends. The CDR3 length is 17 residues. The CDR3 sequence is CASSLSSMGESNQPQHF. For the CDR3, the DNA is TGTGCCAGCAGTCTGAGTTCTATGGGAGAGAGCAATCAGCCCCAGCATTTT.

The gene calls are TRBV6-5 and TRBJ1-5; D gene unclear. Trimming stripped 6 bases from V and 2 bases from J, with 8 bases between. This CDR3 contains 13 residues. Per the germline V gene, CDR1 is MNHEY and CDR2 is SVGAGI. CDR3 bases: TGTGCCAGCAGACTTACTGGCAATCAGCCCCAGCATTTT. Amino acid sequence: CASRLTGNQPQHF.

About this clone itself: No DNA is shown, since the ends of the CDR3 on it are uncertain; the CDR3 is the one TCRdb lists. The chain uses TRBV5-1 and TRBJ1-2; the table's D call, TRBD1, has no DNA check behind it. The CDR3 contains 16 residues when both ends are counted. The germline V gene has CDR1 SGHRS and CDR2 YFSETQ. The CDR3 loop reads CASSPSVAGGLWGYTF.

The chain has TRBV28 and TRBJ1-1; TRBD1 agrees at 9 bases. CDR1 and CDR2 from the germline V gene are MDHEN and SYDVKM. With 10 bases clipped from V and 0 bases from J, the junction kept 12 bases outside the gene matches. The CDR3 has 16 residues. The CDR3 loop reads CATLNRDRDMNTEAFF. DNA of the CDR3: TGTGCCACTTTAAACCGGGACAGGGACATGAACACTGAAGCTTTCTTT.

A note on this clone: A junction boundary mismatches the germline segment, possibly from a read error. The chain combines TRBV14 with TRBJ2-7; D might be TRBD2 (6 bases). The CDR3 contains 12 residues. Germline V gene data show CDR1 as SGHDN and CDR2 as FVKESK. The CDR3 is CASSQDSRGCHF. The CDR3 DNA is TGTGCCAGCAGCCAAGATTCCCGGGGGTGCCACTTC. The full variable domain, rest sourced from reference TRBV14 and TRBJ2-7, is EAGVTQFPSHSVIEKGQTVTLRCDPISGHDNLYWYRRVMGKEIKFLLHFVKESKQDESGMPNNRFLAERTGGTYSTLKVQPAELEDSGVYFCASSQDSRGCHFGPGTRLTVT.

CDR3 bases: TGTGCCACCAGTGACAGGGGGCAGGGCAATCAGCCCCAGCATTTT. Its translation is CATSDRGQGNQPQHF. The chain links TRBV24-1 to TRBJ1-5; 8 bases line up with TRBD1. Germline V gives CDR1 KGHDR, CDR2 SFDVKD. This CDR3 is 15 amino acids long. With 4 bases clipped from V and 2 bases from J, the junction kept 3 bases outside the gene matches.

The rearrangement uses TRBV5-1 and TRBJ2-5, with 9 nucleotides matching TRBD2. Germline assignment: CDR1 SGHRS and CDR2 YFSETQ. The CDR3 is 14 amino acids. Trimming took 4 bases from V and 5 from J; bases not matched to a gene: 6. The CDR3 reads CASSPGTSQETQYF. As DNA, the CDR3 is TGCGCCAGCAGCCCCGGGACTAGCCAGGAGACCCAGTACTTC.

This clone was detected many times. The chain couples TRBV27 to TRBJ1-2; unclear D gene. The germline CDR1 and CDR2 sequences are MNHEY and SMNVEV (reference sequence). The V and J ends lost 6 bases and 4 bases respectively, with 12 bases between them. The CDR3 totals 13 residues. Written as DNA, the CDR3 is TGTGCCAGCAGCCAATACATCGCCTATGGCTACACCTTC. Residues: CASSQYIAYGYTF.

This clone was recorded once. The chain employs TRBV27 and TRBJ2-1, with D possibly TRBD1 on 6 matching bases. The CDR3 consists of 17 residues. The V gene's germline CDR1 is MNHEY and CDR2 SMNVEV (reference sequence). The germline V and J ends were trimmed by 8 bases and 2 bases, with 22 bases remaining between them. The CDR3 nucleotides are TGTGCCAGCCCTGACAGGAATCCTACCAAGACCTACAATGAGCAGTTCTTC. Translation gives CASPDRNPTKTYNEQFF.

The CDR3 sequence: CAIRPTGGNTEAFF. The CDR3 DNA follows: TGTGCCATCAGACCGACAGGGGGTAACACTGAAGCTTTCTTT. The V call is TRBV10-3, the J call TRBJ1-1; the match to TRBD1 covers 9 bases. Germline V gene data show CDR1 as ENHRY and CDR2 as SYGVKD. The CDR3 runs to 14 residues. Trimming took 6 bases from V and 2 from J; bases not matched to a gene: 4.

The CDR3 coding sequence is TGCGCCAGCACGTCAGGGCCCTATGGCTACACCTTC. Amino acid sequence: CASTSGPYGYTF. The gene calls are TRBV10-2 and TRBJ1-2; perhaps TRBD1 as D (5 bases). Per germline, CDR1 WSHSY and CDR2 SAAADI. CDR3 length: 12 residues. V was trimmed by 7 bases and J by 4 bases, leaving 10 bases between them.